The rows below give T cell receptor beta chains drawn from one sample of a study of blood T cells in healthy people across ages. From the 5' RACE reads, TCRdb called clonotypes with MiXCR, one entry per CDR3 protein. Of approximately 960,000 distinct CDR3 sequences listed, about 29% are singletons. The sample was also reused in another study, on T cells of mothers and their children.

Sequenced material: blood. These receptors were taken from a middle-aged woman in good health. The CDR3 runs from the conserved cysteine through the conserved F or W. The D gene is left open where the match is weak. Expanded clones get a size class; other rows say once, few or many, or leave the size out.

d_call,v_call,clone_size,j_call,cdr3_aa,cdr3_nt
TRBD2,TRBV24-1,once,TRBJ2-3,CATSTSGESTDTQYF,TGTGCCACCAGTACTAGCGGGGAGAGCACAGATACGCAGTATTTT
NA,TRBV30,NA,TRBJ2-7,CAWSGTAAYEQYF,TGTGCCTGGAGTGGGACAGCTGCCTACGAGCAGTACTTC
NA,TRBV27,many,TRBJ2-7,CASSFGSGIYEQYF,TGTGCCAGCAGTTTCGGGAGTGGCATCTACGAGCAGTACTTC
TRBD1,TRBV5-1,few,TRBJ2-3,CASSSGTGGTLTDTQYF,TGCGCCAGCAGCTCTGGGACAGGGGGTACTCTCACAGATACGCAGTATTTT
TRBD2,TRBV11-2,few,TRBJ2-3,CASSPRTSGGTDTQYF,TGTGCCAGCAGCCCGCGGACTAGCGGTGGCACAGATACGCAGTATTTT
NA,TRBV6-2/TRBV6-3,many,TRBJ2-7,CASKDPYEQYF,TGTGCCAGCAAGGACCCCTACGAGCAGTACTTC
TRBD1,TRBV28,few,TRBJ1-2,CASSPTGGRGYTF,TGTGCCAGCAGCCCTACAGGGGGCAGAGGCTACACCTTC
TRBD1,TRBV28,NA,TRBJ2-5,CASRSRTGGLGETQYF,TGTGCCAGCAGGTCCCGGACAGGGGGACTCGGAGAGACCCAGTACTTC
NA,TRBV20-1,NA,TRBJ2-5,CSTRVVPRQETQYF,TGCAGTACTAGAGTGGTTCCTCGCCAAGAGACCCAGTACTTC
NA,TRBV5-1,few,TRBJ2-5,CASSLASVERETQYF,TGCGCCAGCAGCTTGGCCTCTGTGGAACGGGAGACCCAGTACTTC
NA,TRBV27,many,TRBJ2-7,CARSLGQGLREQYF,TGTGCCCGCAGTTTAGGCCAGGGCCTTCGCGAGCAGTACTTC
TRBD2,TRBV4-1,NA,TRBJ2-1,CASSLSGGAWNEQFF,TGCGCCAGCAGCCTTAGCGGGGGGGCTTGGAATGAGCAGTTCTTC
NA,TRBV20-1,many,TRBJ2-3,CSAKPAPSTDTQYF,TGCAGTGCCAAGCCTGCTCCTAGCACAGATACGCAGTATTTT
NA,TRBV29-1,NA,TRBJ2-3,CSVDGQLLDTQYF,TGCAGCGTTGACGGACAGCTTCTGGATACGCAGTATTTT
NA,TRBV5-6,NA,TRBJ2-3,CASSLSTASDTQYF,TGTGCCAGCAGCTTATCGACCGCCTCAGATACGCAGTATTTT
NA,TRBV20-1,NA,TRBJ1-1,CSVSDRINTEAFF,TGCAGTGTCTCAGACAGGATTAACACTGAAGCTTTCTTT
TRBD1,TRBV6-1,NA,TRBJ1-4,CASSPRQGAKLFF,TGTGCCAGCAGTCCACGACAGGGCGCAAAACTGTTTTTT
NA,TRBV27,many,TRBJ2-6,CASSSDGSGANVLTF,TGTGCCAGCAGTTCGGACGGCTCTGGGGCCAACGTCCTGACTTTC
NA,TRBV15,many,TRBJ2-1,CATSIAHHSEQFF,TGTGCCACCAGCATAGCGCACCACAGTGAGCAGTTCTTC
NA,TRBV20-1,NA,TRBJ2-7,CSVPNPENYEQYF,TGCAGTGTCCCGAACCCGGAAAACTACGAGCAGTACTTC
TRBD2,TRBV20-1,many,TRBJ2-1,CSARRLAGGNEQFF,TGCAGTGCTAGGAGGCTAGCGGGGGGGAATGAGCAGTTCTTC
TRBD1,TRBV6-5,many,TRBJ2-7,CASNQQGASEQYF,TGTGCCAGCAACCAACAGGGGGCAAGCGAGCAGTACTTC
TRBD1,TRBV5-1,NA,TRBJ1-2,CASSPGGQNYGYTF,TGCGCCAGCAGCCCCGGGGGACAGAACTATGGCTACACCTTC
NA,TRBV20-1,many,TRBJ1-6,CSVKQGQNSPLHF,TGCAGTGTGAAACAGGGTCAGAATTCACCCCTCCACTTT
TRBD1,TRBV5-5,NA,TRBJ2-5,CASGSPAGGETQYF,TGTGCCAGCGGCTCCCCGGCAGGGGGCGAGACCCAGTACTTC
TRBD1,TRBV9,NA,TRBJ1-3,CASSGTGVGNTIYF,TGTGCCAGCAGCGGGACAGGGGTTGGAAACACCATATATTTT
TRBD2,TRBV5-1,few,TRBJ2-3,CASRIGISGGGTDTQYF,TGCGCCAGCAGAATTGGTATATCGGGGGGGGGCACAGATACGCAGTATTTT
NA,TRBV27,NA,TRBJ2-3,CASSFGLALDTQYF,TGTGCCAGCAGTTTTGGCCTAGCCCTAGATACGCAGTATTTT
TRBD1,TRBV7-2,many,TRBJ2-7,CASSLGPLGQGAYEQYF,TGTGCCAGCAGCTTAGGTCCCCTGGGACAGGGGGCATACGAGCAGTACTTC
NA,TRBV11-1,many,TRBJ2-7,CASSLASGAGYEQYF,TGTGCCAGCAGCTTAGCGTCCGGGGCGGGTTACGAGCAGTACTTC
TRBD2,TRBV7-2,NA,TRBJ2-4,CASSLVHVGGGGDIQYF,TGTGCCAGCAGCTTAGTACATGTAGGTGGCGGGGGAGACATTCAGTACTTC
TRBD1,TRBV3-1,few,TRBJ1-1,CASSHQTGGTEAFF,TGTGCCAGCAGCCACCAGACAGGGGGCACTGAAGCTTTCTTT
NA,TRBV6-1,NA,TRBJ1-2,CASSDRRDGGYTF,TGTGCCAGCAGTGACCGCAGGGATGGAGGCTACACCTTC
NA,TRBV7-9,many,TRBJ2-5,CASSLGETFQETQYF,TGTGCCAGCAGCTTAGGAGAGACATTCCAAGAGACCCAGTACTTC
TRBD2,TRBV7-2,NA,TRBJ2-5,CASSLMSGASGGAQETQYF,TGTGCCAGCAGCTTAATGTCTGGGGCTAGCGGGGGGGCCCAAGAGACCCAGTACTTC
NA,TRBV11-2,many,TRBJ2-7,CASSSRLVLSYEQYF,TGTGCCAGCAGCTCGCGACTAGTCCTCTCCTACGAGCAGTACTTC
NA,TRBV29-1,few,TRBJ1-3,CSVDMGGNTIYF,TGCAGCGTTGATATGGGTGGAAACACCATATATTTT
TRBD2,TRBV6-2/TRBV6-3,NA,TRBJ2-3,CASSYWARGGADTQYF,TGTGCCAGCAGTTACTGGGCTCGCGGGGGGGCCGATACGCAGTATTTT
TRBD1,TRBV27,NA,TRBJ1-5,CASSLSGRGRAQPQHF,TGTGCCAGCAGTTTATCAGGCAGGGGGCGAGCGCAGCCCCAGCATTTT
TRBD1,TRBV28,NA,TRBJ1-5,CASSTRQGVNQPQHF,TGCGCCAGCAGTACTCGACAGGGAGTGAATCAGCCCCAGCATTTT
NA,TRBV29-1,NA,TRBJ2-6,CSVVPAGKRGANVLTF,TGCAGCGTTGTTCCGGCAGGAAAACGTGGGGCCAACGTCCTGACTTTC
NA,TRBV20-1,NA,TRBJ1-1,CSASKAGFVNTEAFF,TGCAGTGCTAGTAAAGCAGGGTTTGTGAACACTGAAGCTTTCTTT
TRBD1,TRBV5-1,NA,TRBJ2-5,CVSSSGTGAWQETQYF,TGCGTCAGCAGCTCAGGGACAGGGGCTTGGCAAGAGACCCAGTACTTC
NA,TRBV29-1,few,TRBJ1-2,CSVWDSSNYGYTF,TGCAGCGTTTGGGACTCCTCTAACTATGGCTACACCTTC
NA,TRBV20-1,NA,TRBJ1-4,CSARFGVFATNEKLFF,TGCAGTGCTAGATTTGGAGTATTTGCAACTAATGAAAAACTGTTTTTT
NA,TRBV27,many,TRBJ2-7,CASSVLSGYEQYF,TGTGCCAGCAGTGTATTATCAGGGTACGAGCAGTACTTC
TRBD1,TRBV5-5,NA,TRBJ1-2,CASSLAAGGDGYTF,TGTGCCAGCAGCTTGGCCGCAGGGGGTGATGGCTACACCTTC